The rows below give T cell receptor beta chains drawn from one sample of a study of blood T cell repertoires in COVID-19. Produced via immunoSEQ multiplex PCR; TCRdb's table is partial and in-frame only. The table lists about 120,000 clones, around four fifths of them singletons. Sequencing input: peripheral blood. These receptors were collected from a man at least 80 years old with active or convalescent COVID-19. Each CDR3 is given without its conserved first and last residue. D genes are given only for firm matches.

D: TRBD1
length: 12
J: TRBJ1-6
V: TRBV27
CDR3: ASSADRWNSPLH

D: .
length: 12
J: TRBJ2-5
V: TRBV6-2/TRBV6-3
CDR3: ASSPKYWPETQY

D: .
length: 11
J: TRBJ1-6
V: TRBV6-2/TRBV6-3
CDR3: ASSYRGFTPLH

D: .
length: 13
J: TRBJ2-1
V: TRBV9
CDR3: ASSVSPSPLNEQF

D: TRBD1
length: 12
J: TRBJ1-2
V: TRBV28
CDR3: ASRETGTNYGYT

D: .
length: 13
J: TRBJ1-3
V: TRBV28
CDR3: ASSLERTARNTIY

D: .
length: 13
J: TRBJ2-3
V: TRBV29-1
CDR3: SVEGGQGSTDTQY

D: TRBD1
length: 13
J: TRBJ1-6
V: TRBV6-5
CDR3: ASAADRGEGSPLH

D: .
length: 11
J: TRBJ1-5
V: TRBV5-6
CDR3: ASSTGVEQPQH

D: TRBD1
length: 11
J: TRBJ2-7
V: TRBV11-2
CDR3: ASSLDRAYEQY

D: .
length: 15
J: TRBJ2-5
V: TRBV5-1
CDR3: ASSFGTGGGSKETQY

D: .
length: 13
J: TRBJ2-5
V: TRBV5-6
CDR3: GSSLAFAGGETQY

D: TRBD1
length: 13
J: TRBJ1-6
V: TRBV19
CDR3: ASSERTGGNSPLH

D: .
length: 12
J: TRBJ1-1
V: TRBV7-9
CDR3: ASIPPPGGTEAF

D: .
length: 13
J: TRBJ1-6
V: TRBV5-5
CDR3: ASSLAARGASPLH

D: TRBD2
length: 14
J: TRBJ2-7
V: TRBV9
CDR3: ASSVGGLAGDHEQY

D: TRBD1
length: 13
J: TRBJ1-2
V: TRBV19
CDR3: ASSIKTGGDYGYT

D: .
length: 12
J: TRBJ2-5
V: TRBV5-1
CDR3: ASSLEGHRETQY

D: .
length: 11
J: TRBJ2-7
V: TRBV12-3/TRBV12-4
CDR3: ASNTGSTYEQY

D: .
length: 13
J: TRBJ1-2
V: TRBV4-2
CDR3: ASSQDPRSTHGYT

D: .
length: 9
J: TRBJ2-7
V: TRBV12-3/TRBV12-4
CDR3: ASRNRDEQY

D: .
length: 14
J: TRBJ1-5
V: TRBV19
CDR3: ASSTLGGVGNQPQH

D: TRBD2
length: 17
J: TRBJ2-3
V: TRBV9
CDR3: ASSAGLAGEGGGTDTQY

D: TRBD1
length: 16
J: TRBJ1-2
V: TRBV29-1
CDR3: SVAGPLDRGTMNYGYT

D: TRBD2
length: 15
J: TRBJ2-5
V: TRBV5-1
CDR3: ASSLKASGGPGETQY

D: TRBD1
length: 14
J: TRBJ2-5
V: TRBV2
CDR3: ASSEDSGGSQETQY

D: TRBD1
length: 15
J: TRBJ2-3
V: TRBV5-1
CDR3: ASSLGPRQGGTDTQY

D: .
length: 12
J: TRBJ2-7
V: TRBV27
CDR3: ASSFDRNDYEQY

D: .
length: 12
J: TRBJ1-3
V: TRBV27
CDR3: ASSFGRAGNTIY

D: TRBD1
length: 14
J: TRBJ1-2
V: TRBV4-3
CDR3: ASSQRAGTGEYGYT

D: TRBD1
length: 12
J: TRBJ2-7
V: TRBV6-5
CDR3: ASSLGQGAGEQY

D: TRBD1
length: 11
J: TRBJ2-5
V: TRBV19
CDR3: ASSTGQGETQY

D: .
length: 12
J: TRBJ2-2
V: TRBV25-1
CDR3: ASSEGGVTGELF

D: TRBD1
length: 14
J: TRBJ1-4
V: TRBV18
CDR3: ASSRGQGATNEKLF

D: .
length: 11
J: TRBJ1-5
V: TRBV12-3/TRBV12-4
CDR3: ASGDMWNQPQH

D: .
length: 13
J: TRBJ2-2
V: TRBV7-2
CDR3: ASSLVQGQTGELF

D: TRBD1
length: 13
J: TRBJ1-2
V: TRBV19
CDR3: ASSIGTGGSYGYT

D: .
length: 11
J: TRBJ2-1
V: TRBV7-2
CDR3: ASSRDSLSEQF

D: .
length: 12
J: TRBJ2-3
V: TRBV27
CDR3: ASSRRFRTDTQY

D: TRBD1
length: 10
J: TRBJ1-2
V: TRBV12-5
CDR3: ASGFRGLGYT

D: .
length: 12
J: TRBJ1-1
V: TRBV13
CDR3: ASSLAQGSTEAF

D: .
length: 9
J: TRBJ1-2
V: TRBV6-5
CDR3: ASQLYYGYT

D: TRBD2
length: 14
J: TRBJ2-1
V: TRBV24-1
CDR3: ATSDFLGLEYYEQF

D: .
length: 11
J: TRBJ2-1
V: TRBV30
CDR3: AWSGTARNEQF

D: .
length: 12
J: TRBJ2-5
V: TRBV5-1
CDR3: ASSPDIPQETQY